Given below is one T cell receptor (beta chain) in context. Data came from immunoSEQ multiplex PCR; TCRdb stores just in-frame clones and leaves some out. The repertoire holds about 430,000 clones, with about 88% as singletons. The CDR3 extends over 16 amino acids. Trimming cost V 0 bases and J 3 bases, with 15 bases left between them. The germline gives CDR1 MNHEY, CDR2 SMNVEV (reference sequence). These data belong to a study of blood T cell repertoires in COVID-19. This clonotype originated in a woman between 18 and 29 years old who had been exposed to COVID-19. The chain couples TRBV27 to TRBJ2-7, with a weak D call TRBD1 (6 bases). The specimen was PBMCs or T cells enriched from blood (not recorded which). The CDR3 sequence: CASSLSLQGPGYEQYF. In DNA, the CDR3 is TGTGCCAGCAGTTTATCGCTACAGGGCCCCGGCTACGAGCAGTACTTC.